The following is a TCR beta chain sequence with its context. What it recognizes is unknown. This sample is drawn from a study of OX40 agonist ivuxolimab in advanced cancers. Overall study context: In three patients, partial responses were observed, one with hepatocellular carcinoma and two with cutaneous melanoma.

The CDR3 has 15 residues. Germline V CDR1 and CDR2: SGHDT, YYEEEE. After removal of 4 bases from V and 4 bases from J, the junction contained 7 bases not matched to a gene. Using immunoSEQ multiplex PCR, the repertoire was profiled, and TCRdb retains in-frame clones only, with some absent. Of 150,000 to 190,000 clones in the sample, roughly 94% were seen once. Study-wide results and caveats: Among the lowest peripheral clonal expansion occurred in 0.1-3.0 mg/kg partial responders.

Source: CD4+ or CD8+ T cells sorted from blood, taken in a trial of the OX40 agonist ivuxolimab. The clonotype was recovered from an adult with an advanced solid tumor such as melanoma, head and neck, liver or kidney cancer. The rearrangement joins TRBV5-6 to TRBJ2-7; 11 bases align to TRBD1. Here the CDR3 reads CASSGGDRGSYEQYF. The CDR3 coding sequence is TGTGCCAGCAGCGGTGGGGACAGGGGGTCATACGAGCAGTACTTC. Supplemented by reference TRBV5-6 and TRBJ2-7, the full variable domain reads DAGVTQSPTHLIKTRGQQVTLRCSPKSGHDTVSWYQQALGQGPQFIFQYYEEEERQRGNFPDRFSGHQFPNYSSELNVNALLLGDSALYLCASSGGDRGSYEQYFGPGTRLTVT.